This is a list of T cell receptor beta chains from one sample in a study of cytomegalovirus exposure and HLA in healthy donors. The repertoire was sequenced with immunoSEQ multiplex PCR; TCRdb's copy has only in-frame clones and lacks some. The sample lists under 150,000 clones, 82% occurring once. Input material: PBMCs. These TCRs come from a male donor in good health and CMV-seronegative. Each CDR3 is given with its conserved first and last residue. Clone size is stated in some rows and not others, as once, few, many or a class when expanded.

TRBV6-5,-,CASRGRDRGSGYF
TRBV2,-,CASSVPFRQVGSTNEKLFF
TRBV7-9,-,CASDSTSGTNEQFF
TRBV4-2,once,CASSQGGLAGYNEQFF
TRBV30,-,CAWGRTAGGYEQYF
TRBV9,-,CASSVDRGRTGELFF
TRBV28,-,CASQGERYEQYF
TRBV19,-,CASSTDTYSGNTIYF
TRBV6-6,-,CASSRGTGTKNTEAFF
TRBV18,-,CASSPESGEQYF